The entry below gives a single T cell receptor beta chain sequence along with its context. The antigen this receptor binds is unknown. Qualities for individual bases were not recorded, and no much larger clone is one base off. The collaborating institutions used their own protocols to collect whole blood in K2EDTA tubes. For TCRbeta analysis, collaborators shipped samples in one of three forms: frozen whole blood, isolated PBMCs, or DNA extracted from either of those sample types. TCRbeta CDR3 regions were amplified from genomic DNA by means of the immunoSEQ Assay, a bias-controlled multiplex PCR. The paper's processing steps were these. The number of nucleated cells in each sample was estimated by amplification of reference gene primers within the assay. To quantify the absolute abundance of each unique TCRbeta CDR3 rearrangement, sequence reads were collapsed and filtered. For each sample, productive Simpson clonality was calculated as the square root of Simpson's diversity index over productive rearrangements. TCRdb re-hosts the immuneACCESS table, in-frame sequences only. Its copies lack some clones; in the studies checked, an unresolved V gene accounts for under half of them, and the cause for the rest is not known. Clone size and the V and J calls come from that table; the DNA yielded D and trimming. The sample contains approximately 130,000 clones, 70% to 80% of them found a single time. The top ten clonotypes cover 7.9% of the sample.

This entry is derived from a study of blood T cell repertoires in COVID-19 (dated by TCRdb to 2020 to 2021). Some background on the complete study: The collaborator samples originated in the United States, Italy and Spain and spanned the acute and convalescent phases of COVID-19. The prospective study material was composed of cDNA or gDNA derived from T cells, B-cell-depleted T cells, or PBMCs. Deeply sampled blood TCRbeta repertoires from subjects exposed to, actively infected with, or recovered from COVID-19 were included in the dataset. A freely available public database, intended as a resource for researchers studying the immune response to SARS-CoV-2, is where the repertoires were released. The samples were drawn from two sources: the first 160 participants of the ongoing ImmuneRACE study, and 1,254 subjects contributed by 6 global collaborators. Nearly every sample came with metadata listing a de-identified subject ID, COVID-19 status, age in years and sex. Where available, HLA class I and class II types were taken from metadata supplied by the sample provider and were not determined by assay-based typing. The study at large found these results: Clinical and demographic metadata were provided uncurated, with the amount varying by source and participant.

The CDR3 has 15 amino acids, counting the end cysteine and phenylalanine. Only the CDR3 part of the read is kept: 45 bases, read in frame from the first base. Trimmed from V: 6 bases; trimmed from J: 2 bases; junction bases lacking a gene match: 4. CDR1 SNHLY and CDR2 FYNNEI are derived from the germline V gene. The rearrangement joined TRBV2 to TRBJ1-3; TRBD1 agrees with 10 junctional bases. The receptor was isolated from a human donor in a cohort sampled during active COVID-19. The sample consisted of peripheral blood. The CDR3 region: CASRAGTGAGNTIYF. The DNA sequence is TGTGCCAGCAGAGCCGGGACAGGGGCTGGAAACACCATATATTTT.